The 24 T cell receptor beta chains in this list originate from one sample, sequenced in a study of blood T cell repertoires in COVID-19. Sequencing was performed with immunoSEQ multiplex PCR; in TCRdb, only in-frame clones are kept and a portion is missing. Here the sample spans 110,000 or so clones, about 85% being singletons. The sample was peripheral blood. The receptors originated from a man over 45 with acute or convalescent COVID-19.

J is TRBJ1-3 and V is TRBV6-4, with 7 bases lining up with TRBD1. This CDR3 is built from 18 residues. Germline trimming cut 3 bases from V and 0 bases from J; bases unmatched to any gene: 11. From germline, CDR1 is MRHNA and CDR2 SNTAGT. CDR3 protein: CASSETRDSYYSGNTIYF. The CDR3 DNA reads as TGTGCCAGCAGTGAAACGCGGGACAGCTATTACTCTGGAAACACCATATATTTT.

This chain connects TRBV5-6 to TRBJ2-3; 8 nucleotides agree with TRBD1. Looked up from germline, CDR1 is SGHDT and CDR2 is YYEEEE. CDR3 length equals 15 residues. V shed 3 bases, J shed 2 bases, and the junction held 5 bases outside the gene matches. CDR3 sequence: CASSWAGGVTDTQYF. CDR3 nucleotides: TGTGCCAGCAGCTGGGCAGGGGGCGTCACAGATACGCAGTATTTT. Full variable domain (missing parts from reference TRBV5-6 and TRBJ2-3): DAGVTQSPTHLIKTRGQQVTLRCSPKSGHDTVSWYQQALGQGPQFIFQYYEEEERQRGNFPDRFSGHQFPNYSSELNVNALLLGDSALYLCASSWAGGVTDTQYFGPGTRLTVL.

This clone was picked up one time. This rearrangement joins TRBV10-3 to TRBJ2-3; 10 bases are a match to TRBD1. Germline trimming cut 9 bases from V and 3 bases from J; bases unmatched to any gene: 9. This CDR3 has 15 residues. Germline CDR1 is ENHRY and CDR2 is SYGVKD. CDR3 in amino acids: CAINPGDRGTDTQYF. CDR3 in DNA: TGTGCCATAAATCCGGGGGACAGGGGTACAGATACGCAGTATTTT.

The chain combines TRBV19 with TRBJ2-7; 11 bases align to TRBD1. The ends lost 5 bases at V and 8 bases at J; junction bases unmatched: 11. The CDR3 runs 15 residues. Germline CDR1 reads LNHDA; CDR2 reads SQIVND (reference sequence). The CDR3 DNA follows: TGTGCCAGTAGTTTAACCGGGACAGGGGGACTACAGCAGTACTTC. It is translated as CASSLTGTGGLQQYF.

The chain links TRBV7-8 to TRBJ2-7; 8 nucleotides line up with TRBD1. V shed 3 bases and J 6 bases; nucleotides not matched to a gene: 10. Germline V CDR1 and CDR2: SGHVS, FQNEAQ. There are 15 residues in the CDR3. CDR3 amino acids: CASSLRTGRDVEQYF. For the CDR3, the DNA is TGTGCCAGCAGCTTGAGGACAGGGCGGGACGTCGAGCAGTACTTC.

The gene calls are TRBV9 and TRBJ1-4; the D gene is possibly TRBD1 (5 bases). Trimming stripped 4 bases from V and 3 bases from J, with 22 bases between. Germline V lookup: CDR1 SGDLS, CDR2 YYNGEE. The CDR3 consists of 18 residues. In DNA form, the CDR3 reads TGTGCCAGCAGCTTAATTGGGAGGGGAAATTTAGCTAATGAAAAACTGTTTTTT. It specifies CASSLIGRGNLANEKLFF.

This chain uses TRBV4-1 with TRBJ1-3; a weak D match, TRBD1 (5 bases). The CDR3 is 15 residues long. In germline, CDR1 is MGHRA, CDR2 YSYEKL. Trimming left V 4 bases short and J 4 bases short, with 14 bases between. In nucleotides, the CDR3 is TGCGCCAGCAGCCGAGAGGAGGGGACCGGAAACACCATATATTTT. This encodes CASSREEGTGNTIYF.

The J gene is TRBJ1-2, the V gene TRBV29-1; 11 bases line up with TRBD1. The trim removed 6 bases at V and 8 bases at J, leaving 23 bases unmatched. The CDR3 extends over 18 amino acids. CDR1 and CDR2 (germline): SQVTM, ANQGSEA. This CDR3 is CSVGQPGQGVKEQRGYTF. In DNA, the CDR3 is TGCAGCGTGGGCCAACCGGGACAGGGGGTAAAGGAACAGCGGGGCTACACCTTC.

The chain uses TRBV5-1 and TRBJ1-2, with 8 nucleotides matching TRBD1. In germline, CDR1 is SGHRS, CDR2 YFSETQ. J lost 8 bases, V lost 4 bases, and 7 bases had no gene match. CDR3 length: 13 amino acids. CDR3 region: CASSTDRAKGYTF. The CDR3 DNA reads TGCGCCAGCAGCACGGACAGGGCTAAAGGCTACACCTTC.

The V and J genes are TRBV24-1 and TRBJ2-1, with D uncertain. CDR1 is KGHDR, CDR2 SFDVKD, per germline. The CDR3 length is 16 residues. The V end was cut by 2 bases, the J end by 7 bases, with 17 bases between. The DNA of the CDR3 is TGTGCCACCAGTGATTCAGACTCGACCGGATGGAATGAGCAGTTCTTC. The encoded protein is CATSDSDSTGWNEQFF.

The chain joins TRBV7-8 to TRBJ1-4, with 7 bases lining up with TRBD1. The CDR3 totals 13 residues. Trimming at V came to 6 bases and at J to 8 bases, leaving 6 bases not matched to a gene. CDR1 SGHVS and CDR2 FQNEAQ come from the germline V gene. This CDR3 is CASRDRDKEKLFF. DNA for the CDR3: TGTGCCAGCAGAGACAGGGATAAAGAAAAACTGTTTTTT.

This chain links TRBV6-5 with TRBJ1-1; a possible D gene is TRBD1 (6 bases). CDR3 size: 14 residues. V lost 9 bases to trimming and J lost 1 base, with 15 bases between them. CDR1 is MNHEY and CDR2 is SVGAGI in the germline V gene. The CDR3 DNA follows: TGTGCCAGTAAAAGCACAGGGCCGAACACTGAAGCTTTCTTT. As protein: CASKSTGPNTEAFF.

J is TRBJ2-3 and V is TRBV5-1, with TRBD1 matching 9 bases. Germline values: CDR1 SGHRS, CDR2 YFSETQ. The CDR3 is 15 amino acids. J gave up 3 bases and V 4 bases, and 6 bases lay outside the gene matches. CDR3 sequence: CASSPGQGGTDTQYF. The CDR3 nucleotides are TGCGCCAGCAGCCCGGGACAGGGCGGAACAGATACGCAGTATTTT.

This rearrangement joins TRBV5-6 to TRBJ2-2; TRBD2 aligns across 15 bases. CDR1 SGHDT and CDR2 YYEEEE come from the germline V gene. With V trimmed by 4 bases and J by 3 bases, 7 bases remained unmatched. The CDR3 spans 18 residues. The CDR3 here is CASSQPGLAGGYTGELFF. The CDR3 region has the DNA TGTGCCAGCAGCCAGCCGGGACTAGCGGGGGGCTACACCGGGGAGCTGTTTTTT.

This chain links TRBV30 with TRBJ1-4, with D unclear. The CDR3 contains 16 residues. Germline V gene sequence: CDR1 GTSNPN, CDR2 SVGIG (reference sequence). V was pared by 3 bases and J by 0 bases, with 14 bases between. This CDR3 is CAWSPGYTATNEKLFF. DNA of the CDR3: TGTGCCTGGAGCCCAGGATACACTGCAACTAATGAAAAACTGTTTTTT.

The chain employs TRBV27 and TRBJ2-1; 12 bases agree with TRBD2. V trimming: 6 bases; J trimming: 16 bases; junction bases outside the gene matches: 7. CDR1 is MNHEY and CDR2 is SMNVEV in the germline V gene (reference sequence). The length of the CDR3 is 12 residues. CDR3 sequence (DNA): TGTGCCAGCAGGCCTAGCGGGGGGGCGGTCTTCTTC. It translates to CASRPSGGAVFF.

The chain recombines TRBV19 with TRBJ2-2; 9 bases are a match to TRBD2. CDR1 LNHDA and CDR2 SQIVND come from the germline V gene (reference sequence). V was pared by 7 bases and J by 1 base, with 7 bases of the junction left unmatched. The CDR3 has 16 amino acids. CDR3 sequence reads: CASTTRRGGNTGELFF. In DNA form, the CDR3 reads TGTGCCAGTACAACTCGGCGGGGGGGGAACACCGGGGAGCTGTTTTTT.

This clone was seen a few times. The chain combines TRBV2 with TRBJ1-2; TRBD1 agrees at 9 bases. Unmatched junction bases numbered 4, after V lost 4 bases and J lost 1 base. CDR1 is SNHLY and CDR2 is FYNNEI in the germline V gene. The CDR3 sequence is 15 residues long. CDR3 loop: CASSADRGFNYGYTF. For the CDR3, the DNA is TGTGCCAGCAGTGCGGACAGGGGCTTTAACTATGGCTACACCTTC.

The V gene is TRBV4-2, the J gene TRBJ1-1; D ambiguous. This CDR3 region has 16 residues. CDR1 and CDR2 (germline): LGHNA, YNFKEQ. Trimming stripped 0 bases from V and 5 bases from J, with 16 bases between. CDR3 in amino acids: CASSQDYYSRWTEAFF. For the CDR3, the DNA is TGTGCCAGCAGCCAAGACTACTACTCCCGGTGGACTGAAGCTTTCTTT.

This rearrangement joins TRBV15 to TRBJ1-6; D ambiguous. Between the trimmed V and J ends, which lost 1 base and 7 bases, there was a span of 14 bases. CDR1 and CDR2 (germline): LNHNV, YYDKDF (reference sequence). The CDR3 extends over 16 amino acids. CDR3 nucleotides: TGTGCCACCAGCAGAGGTGGCGGGAACCTCAATTCACCCCTCCACTTT. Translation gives CATSRGGGNLNSPLHF.

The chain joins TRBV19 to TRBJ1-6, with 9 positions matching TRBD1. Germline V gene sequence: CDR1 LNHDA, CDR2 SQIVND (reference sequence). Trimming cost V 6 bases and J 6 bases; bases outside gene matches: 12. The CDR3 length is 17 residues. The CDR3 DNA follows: TGTGCCAGTAGCCCCGGGACAGGGCTGGTGGGTAATTCACCCCTCCACTTT. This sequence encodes CASSPGTGLVGNSPLHF.

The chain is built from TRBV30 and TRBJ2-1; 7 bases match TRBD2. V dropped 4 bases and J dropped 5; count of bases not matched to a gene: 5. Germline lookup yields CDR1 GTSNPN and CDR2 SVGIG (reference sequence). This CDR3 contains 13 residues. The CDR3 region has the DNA TGTGCCTGGAATCATGGGGGGGACAATGAGCAGTTCTTC. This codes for CAWNHGGDNEQFF.

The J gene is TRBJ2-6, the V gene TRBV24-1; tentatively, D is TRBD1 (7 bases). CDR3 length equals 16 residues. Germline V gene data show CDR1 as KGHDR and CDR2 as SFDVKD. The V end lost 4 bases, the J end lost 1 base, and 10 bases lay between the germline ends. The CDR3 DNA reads TGTGCCACCAGTGAACCAGGGGGGTCTGGGGCCAACGTCCTGACTTTC. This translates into CATSEPGGSGANVLTF.

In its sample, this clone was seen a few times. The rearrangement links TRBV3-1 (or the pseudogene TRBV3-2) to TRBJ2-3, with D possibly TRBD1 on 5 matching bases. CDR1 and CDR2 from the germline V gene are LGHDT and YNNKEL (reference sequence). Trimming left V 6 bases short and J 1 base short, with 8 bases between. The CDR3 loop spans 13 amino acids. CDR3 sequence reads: CASSDRRTDTQYF. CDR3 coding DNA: TGTGCCAGCAGTGACAGACGCACAGATACGCAGTATTTT.